What follows are 9 T cell receptor beta chains derived from one specimen sequenced in a study of shared clonotypes between healthy human individuals. The method was immunoSEQ multiplex PCR; TCRdb's version includes in-frame clones alone and lacks a portion of them. The sample holds almost 750,000 clones, roughly 72% seen once. The specimen sequenced was memory CD4+ T cells sorted from blood. This sample's subset: CD45RA-negative fraction. The origin of the receptors is a woman aged 30 to 39 in good health.

The chain joins TRBV7-3 to TRBJ2-2, with TRBD2 as a possible D gene (5 bases). This CDR3 contains 16 residues. From germline, CDR1 is SGHTA and CDR2 FQGTGA. Trimming left V 10 bases short and J 0 bases short, with 18 bases between. The CDR3 reads CANGVQDGPNTGELFF. CDR3 bases: TGTGCCAACGGGGTCCAGGATGGACCGAACACCGGGGAGCTGTTTTTT.

The rearrangement links TRBV7-2 to TRBJ2-1; the D is unclear. From germline, CDR1 is SGHTA and CDR2 FQGNSA. There are 15 residues in the CDR3. V shed 5 bases and J shed 0 bases, with 11 bases lying between them. CDR3 residues: CASSRTETSYNEQFF. The DNA of the CDR3 is TGTGCCAGCAGCCGGACGGAGACCTCCTACAATGAGCAGTTCTTC. The full variable domain, its missing parts supplied by reference TRBV7-2 and TRBJ2-1, is GAGVSQSPSNKVTEKGKDVELRCDPISGHTALYWYRQSLGQGLEFLIYFQGNSAPDKSGLPSDRFSAERTGGSVSTLTIQRTQQEDSAVYLCASSRTETSYNEQFFGPGTRLTVL.

On this clone: The same CDR3 is also encoded by other DNA sequences in this sample. The rearrangement joins TRBV7-9 to TRBJ1-5, with D possibly matching TRBD1 (6 bases). The V gene's germline CDR1 is SEHNR and CDR2 FQNEAQ (reference sequence). This CDR3 region has 14 residues. Trimming left V 0 bases short and J 6 bases short, with 9 bases between. The CDR3 spells CASSLAGGSQPQHF. DNA of the CDR3: TGTGCCAGCAGCTTAGCGGGGGGCAGTCAGCCCCAGCATTTT.

The gene calls are TRBV7-3 and TRBJ2-2, with 8 bases matching TRBD2. Germline loops: CDR1 SGHTA, CDR2 FQGTGA. The CDR3 is 20 amino acids. J gave up 2 bases and V 2 bases, and 16 bases lay outside the gene matches. The CDR3 region has the DNA TGTGCCAGCAGCTTATTTAATACGGTAACGGGAGGGACCAACACCGGGGAGCTGTTTTTT. This codes for CASSLFNTVTGGTNTGELFF.

This clone came up once. The chain joins TRBV10-3 to TRBJ1-2; no clear D gene. Germline loops: CDR1 ENHRY, CDR2 SYGVKD. Trimming removed 2 bases at V and 3 bases at J, with 10 bases between. This CDR3 comprises 14 residues. CDR3 bases: TGTGCCATCAGTGAGGCCCCTGGGGACTATGGCTACACCTTC. The encoded protein is CAISEAPGDYGYTF.

V gene TRBV27 combines with J gene TRBJ2-7; D not certain. CDR3 length equals 14 residues. The V end was cut by 4 bases, the J end by 9 bases, with 19 bases between. The germline V gene has CDR1 MNHEY and CDR2 SMNVEV (reference sequence). CDR3 coding DNA: TGTGCCAGCAGTTCGCGGACCTTGGCGTCCCCGCAGTACTTC. Its protein product is CASSSRTLASPQYF.

This clone has just one count. The chain joins TRBV28 to TRBJ1-5, with TRBD1 identical over 10 bases. The CDR3 has 16 amino acids. Germline trimming cut 6 bases from V and 2 bases from J; bases unmatched to any gene: 7. CDR1 is MDHEN, CDR2 SYDVKM, per germline. CDR3: CASSPGTGVRNQPQHF. CDR3 sequence (DNA): TGTGCCAGCAGCCCTGGGACAGGGGTGCGCAATCAGCCCCAGCATTTT.

The rearrangement links TRBV11-2 to TRBJ1-1; TRBD1 matches at 8 bases. V shed 1 base, J shed 5 bases, and the junction held 6 bases outside the gene matches. This CDR3 has 15 amino acids. From germline, CDR1 is SGHAT and CDR2 FQNNGV. The CDR3, as DNA: TGTGCCAGCAGCTTAGCAGGGGGCGCAGGAACTGAAGCTTTCTTT. Translating it yields CASSLAGGAGTEAFF.

This clone was picked up a small number of times. This CDR3 is also generated by other DNA sequences in the sample. V is TRBV18 and J is TRBJ2-7; no firm D call. Per germline, CDR1 KGHSH and CDR2 LQKENI. This CDR3 is built from 11 residues. Trimming took 3 bases from V and 5 from J, leaving 5 bases between them. Written as DNA, the CDR3 is TGTGCCAGCTCACCTCACCACGAGCAGTACTTC. Its protein product is CASSPHHEQYF.